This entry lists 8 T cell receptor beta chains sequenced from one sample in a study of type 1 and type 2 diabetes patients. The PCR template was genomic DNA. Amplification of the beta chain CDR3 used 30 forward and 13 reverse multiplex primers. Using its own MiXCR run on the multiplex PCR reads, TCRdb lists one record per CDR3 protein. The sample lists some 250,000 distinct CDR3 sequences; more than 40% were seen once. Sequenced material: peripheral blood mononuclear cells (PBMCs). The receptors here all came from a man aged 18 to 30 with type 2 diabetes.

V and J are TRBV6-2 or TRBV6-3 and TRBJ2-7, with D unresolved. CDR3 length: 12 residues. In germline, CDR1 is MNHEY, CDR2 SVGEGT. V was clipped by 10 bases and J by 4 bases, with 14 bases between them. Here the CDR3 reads CATWGPPYEQYF. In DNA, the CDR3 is TGTGCCACCTGGGGTCCTCCGTACGAGCAGTACTTC.

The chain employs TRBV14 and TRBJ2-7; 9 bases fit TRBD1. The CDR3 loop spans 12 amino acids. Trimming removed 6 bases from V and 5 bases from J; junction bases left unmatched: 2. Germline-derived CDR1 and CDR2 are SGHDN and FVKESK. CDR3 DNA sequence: TGTGCCAGCAGACAGGGGGCCAACGAGCAGTACTTC. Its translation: CASRQGANEQYF.

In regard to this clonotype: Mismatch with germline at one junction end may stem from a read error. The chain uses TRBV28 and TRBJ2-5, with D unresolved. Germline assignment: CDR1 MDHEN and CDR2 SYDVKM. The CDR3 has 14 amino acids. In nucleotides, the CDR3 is TGTACCAGCAGTTTATTAGTAGGGTTGGAGACCCAGTACTTC. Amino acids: CTSSLLVGLETQYF.

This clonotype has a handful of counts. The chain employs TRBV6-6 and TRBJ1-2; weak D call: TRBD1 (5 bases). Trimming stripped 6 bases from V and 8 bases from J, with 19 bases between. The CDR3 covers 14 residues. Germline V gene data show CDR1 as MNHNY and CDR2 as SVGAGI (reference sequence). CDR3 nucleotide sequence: TGTGCCAGCAGGCCCCTGTTCGAGGGGAGAGGCTACACCTTC. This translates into CASRPLFEGRGYTF.

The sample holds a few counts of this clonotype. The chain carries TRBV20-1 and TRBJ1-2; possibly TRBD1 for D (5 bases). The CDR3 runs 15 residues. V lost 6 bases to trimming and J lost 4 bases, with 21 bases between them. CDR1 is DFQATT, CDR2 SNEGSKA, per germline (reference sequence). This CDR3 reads CSALPTERYGYGYTF. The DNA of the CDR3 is TGCAGTGCCCTCCCGACAGAACGCTATGGCTATGGCTACACCTTC.

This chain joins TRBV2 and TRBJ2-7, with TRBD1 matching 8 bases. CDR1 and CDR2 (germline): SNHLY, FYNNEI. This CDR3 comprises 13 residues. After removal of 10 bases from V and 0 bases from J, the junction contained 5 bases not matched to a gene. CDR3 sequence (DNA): TGTGCCACCCGGGGGACAGGCTCCTACGAGCAGTACTTC. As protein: CATRGTGSYEQYF.

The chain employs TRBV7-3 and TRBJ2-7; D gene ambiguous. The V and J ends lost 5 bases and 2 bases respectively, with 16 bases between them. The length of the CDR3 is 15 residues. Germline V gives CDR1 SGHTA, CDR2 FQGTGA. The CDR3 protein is CASSEAPSATYEQYF. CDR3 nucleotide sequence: TGTGCCAGCAGCGAAGCTCCGTCAGCGACCTACGAGCAGTACTTC. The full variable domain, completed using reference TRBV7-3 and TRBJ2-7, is GAGVSQTPSNKVTEKGKYVELRCDPISGHTALYWYRQSLGQGPEFLIYFQGTGAADDSGLPNDRFFAVRPEGSVSTLKIQRTERGDSAVYLCASSEAPSATYEQYFGPGTRLTVT.

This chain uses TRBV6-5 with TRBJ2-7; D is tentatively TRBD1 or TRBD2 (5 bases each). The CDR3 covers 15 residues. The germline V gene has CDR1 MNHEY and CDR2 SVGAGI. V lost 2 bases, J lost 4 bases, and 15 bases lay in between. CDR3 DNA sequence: TGTGCCAGCAGTTACCGGGCAGGGAGTGATTACGAGCAGTACTTC. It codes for CASSYRAGSDYEQYF.